The present entry profiles one T cell receptor beta chain with its context. This same CDR3 is encoded by further DNA sequences in the sample. These data come from a study of control samples from healthy donors and cancer patients. From germline, CDR1 is KGHSH and CDR2 LQKENI. Trimming took off 2 bases at V and 7 bases at J, with 8 bases between the two ends. This CDR3 is built from 13 residues. Data came from immunoSEQ multiplex PCR; TCRdb stores just in-frame clones and leaves some out. Here the sample spans about 92,000 clones, about four fifths being singletons. This chain joins TRBV18 and TRBJ1-4; the D is unclear. Sequencing was done on a sample of blood. The sequence derives from a woman aged 55-75 years in good health. CDR3 residues: CASSPGRGEKLFF. The DNA for the CDR3 is TGTGCCAGCTCACCAGGGAGAGGTGAAAAACTGTTTTTT.